This T cell receptor (beta chain) was observed in a study of metastatic and nonmetastatic thyroid tumors. Across the whole study: Both malignant and benign thyroid patients supplied peripheral blood and tumor or nodule tissue samples, across which the repertoires of these patients were then compared. Study results and limitations: Significantly higher TCR beta diversity was reportedly seen in malignant thyroid tumors than benign nodules, in blood and tumor.

The ends lost 3 bases at V and 1 base at J; junction bases unmatched: 8. Germline lookup yields CDR1 MRHNA and CDR2 SNTAGT. The CDR3 is made up of 17 amino acids. None of the patients had undergone any treatment ahead of thyroid surgery. This clone is medium-sized in the sample. Its specificity is unknown. As handled by the study authors: What underpinned the distant-metastasis classifier for papillary thyroid cancer was the set of CDR3 differences across clinicopathological groups. Using MiXCR, TCRdb re-called clones from the PCR reads. These V and J calls are TCRdb output, not the study's own analysis. The table lists about 25,000 clones, roughly 23% of them singletons, with approximately 7.5% in the top ten.

The chain employs TRBV6-4 and TRBJ2-7, with 11 positions matching TRBD2. This receptor was taken from a female donor with papillary thyroid cancer or a benign thyroid nodule (not recorded which). Some clones in this sample may be carry-over from other donors' samples. Sample: blood. Here the CDR3 reads CASSDSLLAGVSYEQYF. CDR3 bases: TGTGCCAGCAGTGATTCCCTACTAGCGGGAGTGTCCTACGAGCAGTACTTC.